This T cell receptor beta chain stems from a study of cytomegalovirus exposure and HLA in healthy donors. Study-wide points: The study designated 164 TCR beta chains cytomegalovirus-associated. In an earlier analysis, in 620 or so donors, most V segments appeared productive either ~87% or ~30% of the time. No immune exposure information besides CMV serostatus was available.

This CDR3 region has 15 residues. Trimming took 1 base from V and 7 from J; bases not matched to a gene: 9. The germline gives CDR1 SQVTM, CDR2 ANQGSEA. Details on this clone: What it binds is not known.

Primers included in the PCR were 60 Vbeta and 13 Jbeta primers. Profiling relied on immunoSEQ multiplex PCR, and the TCRdb table lists in-frame clones only, not all of them. This table has tens of thousands of clones, over 60% appearing once. This receptor was obtained from a man aged 25 to 40 in good health and CMV-seronegative. V usage is TRBV29-1 and J usage is TRBJ2-1; 8 bases match TRBD2. The sequenced sample was PBMCs. The CDR3, as DNA: TGCAGCGTTGAAGTGGGAACTAGCGGCGGGAATGAGCAGTTCTTC. Protein sequence: CSVEVGTSGGNEQFF.